This T cell receptor beta chain comes out of a study of blood T cells in healthy people across ages. A second PCR of 7 to 11 cycles used a sample-barcoded 5' primer and a J-beta primer mix. Each sample yielded at least 3 million CDR3-containing paired-end reads. TCRdb reprocessed the 5' RACE reads with MiXCR, giving one entry per CDR3 protein. The sample yields over 1,300,000 distinct CDR3 sequences, roughly 64% seen once. General study points: Because sorting was not performed, PBMCs prevented conclusive naive versus antigen-experienced comparison. Higher naive T cell percentage went strongly together with higher TCR beta diversity.

Concerning this clonotype itself: Its antigen is still unknown.

This CDR3 contains 12 residues. The germline V and J ends were trimmed by 4 bases and 9 bases, with 13 bases remaining between them. In germline, CDR1 is DFQATT, CDR2 SNEGSKA (reference sequence). The sample taken for sequencing was blood. V usage is TRBV20-1 and J usage is TRBJ2-1; the D gene is possibly TRBD1 (6 bases). This TCR was sampled from a man aged 18-30 years in good health. The CDR3 region has the DNA TGCAGTGCTAACACCGAGGGGGTTGAGCAGTTCTTC. This codes for CSANTEGVEQFF.